This TCR beta chain was sequenced for a study of TIL therapy for anti-PD-1-resistant metastatic lung cancer. Stated time point: pre-treatment sample, taken before nivolumab and TIL therapy. In regard to this clone: What it recognizes is unknown.

Study observations and caveats: After infusion, TIL clonotypes partly replaced peripheral T cells and declined over months.

The immunoSEQ assay was v3. Assay: immunoSEQ multiplex PCR; the TCRdb copy retains only in-frame clones and omits some. The data show more than 45,000 clones, 73% seen once. The starting material was blood, obtained at baseline. This receptor was identified in a person between 30 and 79 years old with non-small cell lung cancer.

The CDR3 is CSSGGTGSYNEQFF. CDR3 DNA: TGCAGCTCGGGAGGGACAGGCTCCTACAATGAGCAGTTCTTC. The rearrangement uses TRBV29-1 and TRBJ2-1; D may match TRBD1 or TRBD2 (8 bases each). CDR1 is SQVTM and CDR2 is ANQGSEA in the germline V gene. The V and J ends lost 8 bases and 0 bases respectively, with 14 bases between them. The CDR3 is made up of 14 amino acids.